This T cell receptor beta chain was found in a study of PD-1 blockade in classical Hodgkin lymphoma. Assay used: immunoSEQ multiplex PCR; TCRdb lists only in-frame clones, some missing. The sample has over 70,000 clones, 89% seen once. This CDR3 spans 14 amino acids. CDR1 and CDR2 from the germline V gene are MNHEY and SMNVEV (reference sequence). Trimming at V came to 3 bases and at J to 2 bases, leaving 2 bases not matched to a gene. In every patient, relapse followed autologous stem cell transplantation, while exposure to brentuximab vedotin differed. The source was peripheral blood mononuclear cells (PBMCs), collected at baseline. The TCR sequence derives from a human donor with classical Hodgkin lymphoma. The chain employs TRBV27 and TRBJ2-7; 9 nucleotides align to TRBD2. CDR3 residues: CASSFLAGTYEQYF. The CDR3 DNA is TGTGCCAGCAGTTTCCTAGCGGGGACCTACGAGCAGTACTTC.